This TCR beta chain was sequenced during a study of CD8 T cells in ankylosing spondylitis. Study conclusions and caveats: A TCR beta motif of eight or nine highly homologous variants seemed to mark ankylosing spondylitis blood. Significant enrichment of disease-linked clones was reported in matched ankylosing spondylitis synovial fluid. CD8+ cells made up the disease-linked clones, which were relatively rare in peripheral blood. A subset of motif variants has previously been described in the synovial fluid and blood of reactive arthritis.

The authors made TCR beta libraries by quantitative 5'-RACE with molecular barcodes. TCRdb fed the 5' RACE reads into MiXCR, producing one record per CDR3 protein. Of under 950,000 distinct CDR3 sequences in the sample, roughly 19% were seen once. A word on this clonotype: The antigen remains undetermined.

This CDR3 is built from 13 residues. V lost 12 bases and J lost 5, with 16 bases in between. CDR1 and CDR2 from the germline V gene are KGHDR and SFDVKD. Sequencing used blood, either unsorted or a sorted T cell fraction (not recorded which). The TCR sequence derives from a male donor with ankylosing spondylitis. This rearrangement joins TRBV24-1 to TRBJ2-1, with D perhaps matching TRBD1 (6 bases). DNA of the CDR3: TGTGCCTCGAGCGACAGGTTAAACAATGAGCAGTTCTTC. This encodes CASSDRLNNEQFF.